One TCR beta chain is described in this entry. The sample comes from a study of blood T cell repertoires in COVID-19. Self-reported history from a screening survey and questionnaire set each donor's cohort. Measured with immunoSEQ multiplex PCR; TCRdb has only the in-frame clones, and not every one. The sample carries almost 200,000 clones, roughly 90% recorded once. The CDR3 consists of 15 residues. J was trimmed by 0 bases and V by 6 bases; bases with no gene match: 8. CDR1 LNHDA and CDR2 SQIVND come from the germline V gene (reference sequence). Sequenced material: PBMCs or T cells enriched from blood (not recorded which). This TCR derives from a woman in her late teens or twenties who had recovered from COVID-19. The chain uses TRBV19 and TRBJ2-7, with TRBD1 matching over 7 bases. The CDR3 nucleotides read TGTGCCAGTAGCGACGGACAGGATAGCTCCTACGAGCAGTACTTC. Translated, it gives CASSDGQDSSYEQYF.